Presented here are 31 T cell receptor beta chains from one specimen sequenced in a study of somatic mutations in cytotoxic T cells in rheumatoid arthritis. Profiling relied on immunoSEQ multiplex PCR, and the TCRdb table lists in-frame clones only, not all of them. The repertoire includes about 15,000 clones, 78% of them detected once, and roughly 22% sits in the top ten. The sequenced sample was CD8+ T cells sorted from blood. The receptors come from an adult with rheumatoid arthritis.

This chain connects TRBV6-4 to TRBJ2-1, with TRBD2 identical over 7 bases. Trimming at V came to 0 bases and at J to 10 bases, leaving 0 bases not matched to a gene. CDR1 MRHNA and CDR2 SNTAGT come from the germline V gene. The CDR3 covers 12 residues. CDR3 sequence reads: CASSDSGGEQFF. Written as DNA, the CDR3 is TGTGCCAGCAGTGACTCGGGGGGGGAGCAGTTCTTC.

The chain joins TRBV27 to TRBJ2-7; D may be TRBD1 or TRBD2 (5 bases each). This CDR3 spans 14 amino acids. CDR1 is MNHEY and CDR2 is SMNVEV in the germline V gene (reference sequence). The ends were cut back, 0 bases at V and 2 bases at J, with 8 bases in the middle. This CDR3 is CASSLSQGPYEQYF. In DNA, the CDR3 is TGTGCCAGCAGTTTATCGCAGGGACCCTACGAGCAGTACTTC.

V usage is TRBV9 and J usage is TRBJ2-3; 9 bases align to TRBD2. Unmatched junction bases numbered 10, after V lost 3 bases and J lost 5 bases. The CDR3 has 16 residues. Germline assignment: CDR1 SGDLS and CDR2 YYNGEE. This chain's CDR3 is CASSDSLAGDVDTQYF. The CDR3, as DNA: TGTGCCAGCAGCGATTCATTAGCGGGAGATGTAGATACGCAGTATTTT.

The rearrangement joins TRBV27 to TRBJ1-2; 9 positions match TRBD1. V shed 8 bases, J shed 6 bases, and the junction held 10 bases outside the gene matches. Looked up from germline, CDR1 is MNHEY and CDR2 is SMNVEV (reference sequence). CDR3 size: 14 residues. As DNA, the CDR3 is TGTGCCAGCGGACTACAGGGGGCGGTCCATGGCTACACCTTC. It is translated as CASGLQGAVHGYTF.

CDR3 coding DNA: TGTGCCAGCAGTGTCGACAACTACAATGAGCAGTTCTTC. This codes for CASSVDNYNEQFF. This chain connects TRBV6-4 to TRBJ2-1; D ambiguous. This CDR3 has 13 residues. The V gene lost 4 bases and the J gene lost 3 bases, with 7 bases spanning the gap. The germline V gene has CDR1 MRHNA and CDR2 SNTAGT.

The rearrangement links TRBV28 to TRBJ1-1; possible D gene TRBD1, 5 bases. Germline V gene sequence: CDR1 MDHEN, CDR2 SYDVKM. Trimming left V 2 bases short and J 7 bases short, with 8 bases between. This CDR3 region has 12 residues. As DNA, the CDR3 is TGTGCCAGCAGTTTAGGGGGAAATGAAGCTTTCTTT. The encoded protein is CASSLGGNEAFF.

The chain links TRBV7-9 to TRBJ2-6, with 8 positions matching TRBD2. The CDR3 length is 18 residues. Unmatched junction bases numbered 9, after V lost 5 bases and J lost 0 bases. Germline loops: CDR1 SEHNR, CDR2 FQNEAQ (reference sequence). Here the CDR3 DNA reads TGTGCCAGCAGCCCCCCTGGCCTAGCGGGCTCTGGGGCCAACGTCCTGACTTTC. Translated, it gives CASSPPGLAGSGANVLTF.

The V and J genes are TRBV19 and TRBJ1-2, with 9 bases that match TRBD1. Germline lookup yields CDR1 LNHDA and CDR2 SQIVND (reference sequence). V was pared by 7 bases and J by 6 bases, with 12 bases of the junction left unmatched. The CDR3 covers 15 residues. In DNA form, the CDR3 reads TGTGCCAGTACGGTTACAGGGGGCGCTATAGATGGCTACACCTTC. It encodes CASTVTGGAIDGYTF.

V usage is TRBV5-1 and J usage is TRBJ1-2, with D unclear. The germline CDR1 and CDR2 sequences are SGHRS and YFSETQ. There are 15 residues in the CDR3. The V end lost 4 bases, the J end lost 4 bases, and 17 bases lay between the germline ends. The CDR3 coding sequence is TGCGCCAGCAGCCCCGCATCGGACTTTTTCTATGGCTACACCTTC. This codes for CASSPASDFFYGYTF.

This clone was detected only a few times. The gene calls are TRBV7-8 and TRBJ1-1, with 9 bases matching TRBD1. Germline V gene lookup returns CDR1 SGHVS and CDR2 FQNEAQ. This CDR3 region has 15 residues. The V segment lost 5 bases and the J segment 3 bases; nucleotides outside the gene matches: 7. CDR3 DNA sequence: TGTGCCAGCAGCACAACGGGACAGGGCTACACTGAAGCTTTCTTT. Its protein product is CASSTTGQGYTEAFF.

The chain recombines TRBV29-1 with TRBJ2-1; D possibly corresponds to TRBD2 (5 bases). Trimming cost V 7 bases and J 0 bases, with 16 bases left between them. From germline, CDR1 is SQVTM and CDR2 ANQGSEA. The CDR3 length is 15 residues. This chain's CDR3 is CSAPLDSDSYNEQFF. The CDR3 nucleotides are TGCAGCGCCCCCTTGGACTCTGACTCCTACAATGAGCAGTTCTTC.

The rearrangement joins TRBV29-1 to TRBJ2-7, with D maybe TRBD2 (6 bases). This CDR3 has 15 residues. Germline CDR1 SQVTM, CDR2 ANQGSEA. Trimming shortened V by 1 base and J by 2 bases, and 15 bases separated the two germline ends. The CDR3 sequence is CSVEAPTGGTYEQYF. The CDR3, as DNA: TGCAGCGTTGAAGCTCCAACCGGGGGAACCTACGAGCAGTACTTC.

The chain has TRBV10-2 and TRBJ2-3, with D unclear. CDR1 is WSHSY and CDR2 is SAAADI in the germline V gene. V lost 6 bases to trimming and J lost 1 base, with 5 bases between them. The CDR3 is 12 residues long. CDR3 protein: CASSPRTDTQYF. The DNA for the CDR3 is TGCGCCAGCAGCCCCCGCACAGATACGCAGTATTTT.

The chain uses TRBV16 and TRBJ2-1; no firm D call. This CDR3 spans 15 amino acids. Germline CDR1 and CDR2: KGHSY and FQNENV. With 0 bases removed from V and 5 bases from J, the gap between germline ends came to 11 bases. The CDR3 DNA reads TGTGCCAGCAGCCAATCTTGGAAGACCGACAATGAGCAGTTCTTC. It translates to CASSQSWKTDNEQFF.

The chain links TRBV4-1 to TRBJ1-1, with D unclear. The CDR3 spans 15 residues. Between the trimmed V and J ends, which lost 1 base and 4 bases, there was a span of 13 bases. The V gene's germline CDR1 is MGHRA and CDR2 YSYEKL. CDR3 in amino acids: CASSQVGGLRTEAFF. In nucleotides, the CDR3 is TGCGCCAGCAGCCAAGTCGGTGGGCTACGCACTGAAGCTTTCTTT.

The chain couples TRBV23-1 to TRBJ2-1; a possible D gene is TRBD1 (6 bases). TRBV23-1 is filed as an ORF, its function uncertain. V shed 0 bases and J shed 2 bases, with 11 bases lying between them. The length of the CDR3 is 16 residues. The chain's CDR3 is CASSQSRDITYNEQFF. Written as DNA, the CDR3 is TGCGCCAGCAGTCAATCCAGGGACATCACCTACAATGAGCAGTTCTTC.

The chain employs TRBV10-3 and TRBJ2-5; D is possibly TRBD1 (7 bases). Trimming left V 7 bases short and J 4 bases short, with 16 bases between. The CDR3 sequence is 14 residues long. Germline V gene data show CDR1 as ENHRY and CDR2 as SYGVKD. Here the CDR3 reads CAINSRGARETQYF. Here the CDR3 DNA reads TGTGCCATCAACAGCAGGGGGGCGCGAGAGACCCAGTACTTC.

This clone was recorded a few times. J is TRBJ2-7 and V is TRBV4-1, with D possibly being TRBD2 (6 bases). Per the germline V gene, CDR1 is MGHRA and CDR2 is YSYEKL. Trimming took off 4 bases at V and 4 bases at J, with 20 bases between the two ends. This CDR3 is built from 16 residues. The CDR3: CASSLSIAESGYEQYF. The DNA for the CDR3 is TGCGCCAGCAGCCTCTCAATAGCGGAGTCAGGGTACGAGCAGTACTTC.

This chain links TRBV15 with TRBJ2-3; 13 bases align to TRBD2. Trimming cost V 2 bases and J 2 bases; bases outside gene matches: 7. Germline V gene sequence: CDR1 LNHNV, CDR2 YYDKDF (reference sequence). This CDR3 is 18 amino acids long. CDR3 amino acids: CATSRPLGLAGYTDTQYF. CDR3 sequence (DNA): TGTGCCACCAGCAGACCCTTGGGACTAGCGGGATACACAGATACGCAGTATTTT.

In this sample, this clone turned up once. The chain carries TRBV6-1 and TRBJ2-7; tentative D call: TRBD2 (6 bases). The CDR3 runs to 12 residues. Trimming took off 6 bases at V and 3 bases at J, with 9 bases between the two ends. In germline, CDR1 is MNHNS, CDR2 SASEGT. The chain's CDR3 is CASRSGYYEQYF. CDR3 bases: TGTGCCAGCAGGAGCGGGTACTACGAGCAGTACTTC.

The V and J genes are TRBV10-3 and TRBJ1-3; no firm D call. The CDR3 sequence is 13 residues long. Trimming cost V 6 bases and J 0 bases, with 6 bases left between them. The germline gives CDR1 ENHRY, CDR2 SYGVKD. CDR3 in DNA: TGTGCCATCAGAGTGGACTCTGGAAACACCATATATTTT. It specifies CAIRVDSGNTIYF.

The chain combines TRBV5-8 with TRBJ2-7, with a tentative D call TRBD2 (7 bases). Trimming took 0 bases from V and 5 from J, leaving 12 bases between them. The germline V gene encodes CDR1 SGHTS and CDR2 YDEGEE. The CDR3 covers 14 residues. Here the CDR3 reads CASSLEGGGHEQYF. As DNA, the CDR3 is TGTGCCAGCAGCTTGGAAGGCGGGGGCCACGAGCAGTACTTC.

This sequence joins TRBV7-9 and TRBJ2-2, with 7 bases identical to TRBD1. After removal of 6 bases from V and 3 bases from J, the junction contained 7 bases not matched to a gene. Germline CDR1 reads SEHNR; CDR2 reads FQNEAQ (reference sequence). This CDR3 is 15 amino acids long. The CDR3 coding sequence is TGTGCCAGCAGGCCCGGGACAGAGTACACCGGGGAGCTGTTTTTT. Residues: CASRPGTEYTGELFF.

The chain has TRBV2 and TRBJ2-1; 11 positions agree with TRBD2. The V gene end was trimmed by 9 bases and the J gene end by 6 bases; junction bases not matched to a gene: 25. The CDR3 sequence is 20 residues long. Germline CDR1 reads SNHLY; CDR2 reads FYNNEI. The CDR3 is CARRSLAGGPDPPGGNEQFF. The CDR3 DNA reads TGTGCCAGACGATCCCTAGCGGGAGGCCCGGACCCACCGGGGGGCAATGAGCAGTTCTTC. The full variable domain, in which reference TRBV2 and TRBJ2-1 provide the parts outside the CDR3, is EPEVTQTPSHQVTQMGQEVILRCVPISNHLYFYWYRQILGQKVEFLVSFYNNEISEKSEIFDDQFSVERPDGSNFTLKIRSTKLEDSAMYFCARRSLAGGPDPPGGNEQFFGPGTRLTVL.

This sequence joins TRBV6-4 and TRBJ2-3; the match to TRBD2 covers 11 bases. J lost 8 bases, V lost 2 bases, and 6 bases had no gene match. CDR1 is MRHNA and CDR2 is SNTAGT in the germline V gene. This CDR3 has 15 amino acids. This chain's CDR3 is CASSDGSGRAGTQYF. The CDR3, as DNA: TGTGCCAGCAGTGACGGTAGCGGGAGGGCGGGTACGCAGTATTTT.

The chain uses TRBV5-1 and TRBJ2-2; 7 nucleotides line up with TRBD1. This CDR3 spans 15 amino acids. Unmatched junction bases numbered 7, after V lost 4 bases and J lost 4 bases. CDR1 is SGHRS, CDR2 YFSETQ, per germline. CDR3 region: CASSTRDSLTGELFF. DNA of the CDR3: TGCGCCAGCAGCACCAGGGACAGTCTCACCGGGGAGCTGTTTTTT.

The chain combines TRBV7-6 with TRBJ1-1; possibly TRBD1 for D (5 bases). Germline CDR1 and CDR2: SGHVS and FNYEAQ. V lost 5 bases and J lost 0, with 10 bases in between. The CDR3 is made up of 14 amino acids. The CDR3 is CASSPGNMNTEAFF. The CDR3 nucleotides are TGTGCCAGCAGCCCAGGGAACATGAACACTGAAGCTTTCTTT.

This clone came up a few times. V is TRBV7-8 and J is TRBJ2-7, with D possibly TRBD1 on 5 matching bases. The germline V gene encodes CDR1 SGHVS and CDR2 FQNEAQ. This CDR3 is built from 12 residues. Trimming stripped 11 bases from V and 3 bases from J, with 14 bases between. The CDR3 DNA sequence: TGTGCCGCCCAAGGGGTGGGCTACGAGCAGTACTTC. Its protein is CAAQGVGYEQYF.

The V and J genes are TRBV29-1 and TRBJ2-2; D perhaps matches TRBD1 (6 bases). Per the germline V gene, CDR1 is SQVTM and CDR2 is ANQGSEA. The germline V and J ends were trimmed by 5 bases and 4 bases, with 11 bases remaining between them. This CDR3 region has 13 residues. The CDR3 DNA sequence: TGCAGCGTTCTGGACAGCCTCACCGGGGAGCTGTTTTTT. Translation gives CSVLDSLTGELFF.

The genes are TRBV4-1 and TRBJ2-7; D is unresolved. V was cut by 1 base and J by 4 bases, with 11 bases left in between. Germline CDR1 reads MGHRA; CDR2 reads YSYEKL. There are 14 residues in the CDR3. CDR3 nucleotide sequence: TGCGCCAGCAGCCAAGTGGTACAGAAGTACGAGCAGTACTTC. As protein: CASSQVVQKYEQYF.

About this clone itself: The same CDR3 also results from other DNA sequences found in this sample. This chain joins TRBV7-3 and TRBJ1-1; 8 bases align to TRBD1. The J segment lost 9 bases and the V segment lost 5 bases, leaving 11 bases of the junction unmatched. The germline V gene encodes CDR1 SGHTA and CDR2 FQGTGA. The CDR3 has 14 residues. The CDR3 nucleotides are TGTGCCAGCAGCCCCGGAGGACAGGGCAATAAAGCTTTCTTT. Translating it yields CASSPGGQGNKAFF.